This record covers a single TCR beta chain. The method was immunoSEQ multiplex PCR; TCRdb's version includes in-frame clones alone and lacks a portion of them. The sample contains over 80,000 clones, roughly 75% of which appear only once. These data belong to a study of blood T cell repertoires in COVID-19. Study context: The United States, Italy and Spain provided the acute and convalescent COVID-19 samples.

Trimming took off 0 bases at V and 7 bases at J, with 21 bases between the two ends. Per germline, CDR1 LGHDT and CDR2 YNNKEL (reference sequence). The CDR3 sequence is 17 residues long. The V and J genes are TRBV3-1 (or the pseudogene TRBV3-2) and TRBJ1-2, with D possibly TRBD1 on 5 matching bases. Source material: peripheral blood. The receptor's source is a woman aged 50 to 60 with acute or convalescent COVID-19. The CDR3 reads CASSQDRGDSVPRGYTF. The CDR3, as DNA: TGTGCCAGCAGCCAAGATCGAGGGGACTCCGTTCCACGTGGCTACACCTTC.